This T cell receptor (beta chain) came from a study of shared clonotypes between healthy human individuals. Turning to the study itself: With ages of 18 to 49, the donors were a couple of women and a few men. A donor's plate count was three for CD4 naive and three for CD4 memory; CD8 naive had two and CD8 memory one.

Libraries were prepared by immunoSEQ multiplex PCR; TCRdb keeps only in-frame clonotypes and omits some of them. The sample yields approximately 2.4 million clones, nearly 97% seen once. The split of CD4+ cells yielded CD45RA+ naive and CD45RA-negative memory subsets. The V end was cut by 6 bases, the J end by 5 bases, with 10 bases between. Germline CDR1 is MNHEY and CDR2 is SVGAGI. The CDR3 length is 12 residues. The chain couples TRBV6-5 to TRBJ1-2, with D hard to call. Sequencing was carried out using naive CD4+ T cells sorted from blood. Subset: CD45RA+ positively selected. The sequence was collected from a man aged 18 to 29 in good health. This CDR3 reads CASRRYPYGYTF. The CDR3 DNA follows: TGTGCCAGCAGGAGGTATCCATATGGCTACACCTTC.